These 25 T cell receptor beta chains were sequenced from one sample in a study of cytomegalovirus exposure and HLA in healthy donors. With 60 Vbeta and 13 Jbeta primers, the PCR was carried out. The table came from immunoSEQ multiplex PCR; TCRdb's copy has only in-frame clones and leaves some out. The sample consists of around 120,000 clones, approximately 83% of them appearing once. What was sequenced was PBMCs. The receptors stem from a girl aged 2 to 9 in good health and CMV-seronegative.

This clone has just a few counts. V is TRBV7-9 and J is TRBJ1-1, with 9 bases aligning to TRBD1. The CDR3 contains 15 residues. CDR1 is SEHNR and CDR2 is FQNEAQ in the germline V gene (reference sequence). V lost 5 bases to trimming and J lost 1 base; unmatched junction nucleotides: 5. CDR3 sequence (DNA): TGTGCCAGCAGCCCAGGACAGGGGAAGAACACTGAAGCTTTCTTT. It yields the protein CASSPGQGKNTEAFF. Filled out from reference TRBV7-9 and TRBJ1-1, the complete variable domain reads DTGVSQNPRHKITKRGQNVTFRCDPISEHNRLYWYRQTLGQGPEFLTYFQNEAQLEKSRLLSDRFSAERPKGSFSTLEIQRTEQGDSAMYLCASSPGQGKNTEAFFGQGTRLTVV.

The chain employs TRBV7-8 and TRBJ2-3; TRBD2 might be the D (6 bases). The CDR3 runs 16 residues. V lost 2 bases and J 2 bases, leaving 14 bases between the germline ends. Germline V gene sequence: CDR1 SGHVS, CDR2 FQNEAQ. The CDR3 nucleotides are TGTGCCAGCAGCTTACTAGCGCAAACCCTCACAGATACGCAGTATTTT. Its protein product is CASSLLAQTLTDTQYF. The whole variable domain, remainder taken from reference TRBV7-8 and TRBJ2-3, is GAGVSQSPRYKVAKRGQDVALRCDPISGHVSLFWYQQALGQGPEFLTYFQNEAQLDKSGLPSDRFFAERPEGSVSTLKIQRTQQEDSAVYLCASSLLAQTLTDTQYFGPGTRLTVL.

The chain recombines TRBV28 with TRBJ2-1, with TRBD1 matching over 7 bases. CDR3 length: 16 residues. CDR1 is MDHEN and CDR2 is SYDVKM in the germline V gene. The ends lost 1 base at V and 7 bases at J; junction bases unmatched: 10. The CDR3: CASSLSWDRYRNEQFF. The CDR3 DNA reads TGTGCCAGCAGTTTATCCTGGGACAGATACAGAAATGAGCAGTTCTTC.

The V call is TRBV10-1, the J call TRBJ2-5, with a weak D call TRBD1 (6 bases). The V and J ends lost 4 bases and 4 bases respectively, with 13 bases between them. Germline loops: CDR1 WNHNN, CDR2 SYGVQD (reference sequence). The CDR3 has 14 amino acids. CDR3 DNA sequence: TGCGCCAGCAGTGTTTGTCAGGGGCCAGAGACCCAGTACTTC. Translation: CASSVCQGPETQYF.

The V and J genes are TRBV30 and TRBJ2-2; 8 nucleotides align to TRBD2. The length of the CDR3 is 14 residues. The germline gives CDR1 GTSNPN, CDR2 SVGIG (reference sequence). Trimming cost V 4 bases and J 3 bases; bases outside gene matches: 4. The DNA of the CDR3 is TGTGCCTGGATACGGGGGGGGCACACCGGGGAGCTGTTTTTT. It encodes CAWIRGGHTGELFF.

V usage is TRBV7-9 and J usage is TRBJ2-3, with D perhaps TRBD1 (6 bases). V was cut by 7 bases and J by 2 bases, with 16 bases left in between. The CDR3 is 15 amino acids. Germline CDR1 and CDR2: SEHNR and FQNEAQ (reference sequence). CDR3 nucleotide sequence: TGTGCCAGCACCCAAAAGAGGGGGACCACAGATACGCAGTATTTT. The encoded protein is CASTQKRGTTDTQYF. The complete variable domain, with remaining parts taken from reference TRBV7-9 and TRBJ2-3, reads DTGVSQNPRHKITKRGQNVTFRCDPISEHNRLYWYRQTLGQGPEFLTYFQNEAQLEKSRLLSDRFSAERPKGSFSTLEIQRTEQGDSAMYLCASTQKRGTTDTQYFGPGTRLTVL.

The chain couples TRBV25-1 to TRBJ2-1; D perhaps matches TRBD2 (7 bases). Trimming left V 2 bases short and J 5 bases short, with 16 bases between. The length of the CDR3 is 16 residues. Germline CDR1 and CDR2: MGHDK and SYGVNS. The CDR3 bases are TGTGCCAGCAGTGAAAGCGTGGGGGGGCCGGACAATGAGCAGTTCTTC. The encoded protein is CASSESVGGPDNEQFF. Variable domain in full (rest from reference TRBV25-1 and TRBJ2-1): EADIYQTPRYLVIGTGKKITLECSQTMGHDKMYWYQQDPGMELHLIHYSYGVNSTEKGDLSSESTVSRIRTEHFPLTLESARPSHTSQYLCASSESVGGPDNEQFFGPGTRLTVL.

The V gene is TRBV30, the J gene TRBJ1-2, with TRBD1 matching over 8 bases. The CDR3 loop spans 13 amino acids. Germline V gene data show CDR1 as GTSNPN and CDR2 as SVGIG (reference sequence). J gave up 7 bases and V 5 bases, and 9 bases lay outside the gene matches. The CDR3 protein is CAWGSRGRVGYTF. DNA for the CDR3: TGTGCCTGGGGTTCCAGGGGGCGGGTTGGCTACACCTTC.

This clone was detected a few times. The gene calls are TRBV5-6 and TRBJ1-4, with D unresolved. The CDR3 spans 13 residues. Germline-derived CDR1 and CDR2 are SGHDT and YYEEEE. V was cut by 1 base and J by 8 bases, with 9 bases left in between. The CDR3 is CASSLWFGEKLFF. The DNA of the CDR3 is TGTGCCAGCAGCTTGTGGTTTGGCGAAAAACTGTTTTTT.

Here the CDR3 reads CASSHSDKNTEAFF. The CDR3 nucleotides read TGTGCCAGCAGCCACTCGGACAAGAACACTGAAGCTTTCTTT. This rearrangement joins TRBV7-9 to TRBJ1-1; a weak D match, TRBD1 (5 bases). Trimming removed 5 bases at V and 1 base at J, with 11 bases between. The CDR3 runs 14 residues. The germline V gene encodes CDR1 SEHNR and CDR2 FQNEAQ (reference sequence). Using reference TRBV7-9 and TRBJ1-1 for the parts outside the CDR3, the full variable domain is DTGVSQNPRHKITKRGQNVTFRCDPISEHNRLYWYRQTLGQGPEFLTYFQNEAQLEKSRLLSDRFSAERPKGSFSTLEIQRTEQGDSAMYLCASSHSDKNTEAFFGQGTRLTVV.

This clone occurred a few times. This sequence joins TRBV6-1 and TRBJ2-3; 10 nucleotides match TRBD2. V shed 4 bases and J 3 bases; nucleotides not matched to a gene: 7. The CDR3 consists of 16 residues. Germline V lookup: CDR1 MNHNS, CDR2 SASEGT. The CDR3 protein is CASSASLAGVTDTQYF. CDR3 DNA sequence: TGTGCCAGCAGTGCTTCCCTAGCGGGGGTTACAGATACGCAGTATTTT.

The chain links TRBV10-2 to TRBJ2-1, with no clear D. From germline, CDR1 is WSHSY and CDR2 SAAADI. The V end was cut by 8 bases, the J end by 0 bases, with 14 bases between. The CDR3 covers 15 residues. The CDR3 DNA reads TGCGCCAGCTACCACGCTGCGAGCTCCTACAATGAGCAGTTCTTC. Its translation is CASYHAASSYNEQFF.

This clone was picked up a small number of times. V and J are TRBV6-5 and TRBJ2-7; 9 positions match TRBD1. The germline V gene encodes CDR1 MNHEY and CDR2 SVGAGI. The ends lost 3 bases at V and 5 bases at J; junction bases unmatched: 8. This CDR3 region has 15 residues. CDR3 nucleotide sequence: TGTGCCAGCAGTTATAATGGACAGGGGACCCACGAGCAGTACTTC. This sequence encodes CASSYNGQGTHEQYF.

CDR3: CASSFPRQINYGYTF. The CDR3 DNA reads TGTGCCAGCAGCTTCCCCAGACAGATTAACTATGGCTACACCTTC. The V and J genes are TRBV5-6 and TRBJ1-2, with D maybe TRBD1 (5 bases). Trimming removed 2 bases at V and 1 base at J, with 12 bases between. CDR1 SGHDT and CDR2 YYEEEE come from the germline V gene. The CDR3 runs to 15 residues.

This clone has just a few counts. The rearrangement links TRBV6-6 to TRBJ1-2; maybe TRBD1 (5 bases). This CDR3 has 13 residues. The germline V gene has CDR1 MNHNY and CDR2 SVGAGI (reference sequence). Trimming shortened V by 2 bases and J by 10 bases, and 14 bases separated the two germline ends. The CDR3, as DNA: TGTGCCAGCAGTTACGGGTCAAGGGGTGCCTACACCTTC. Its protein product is CASSYGSRGAYTF.

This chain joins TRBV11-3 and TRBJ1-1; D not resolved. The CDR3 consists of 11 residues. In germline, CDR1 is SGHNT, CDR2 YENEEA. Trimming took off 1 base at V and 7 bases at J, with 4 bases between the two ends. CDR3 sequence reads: CASSLGGEAFF. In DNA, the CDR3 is TGTGCCAGCAGCTTAGGAGGTGAAGCTTTCTTT.

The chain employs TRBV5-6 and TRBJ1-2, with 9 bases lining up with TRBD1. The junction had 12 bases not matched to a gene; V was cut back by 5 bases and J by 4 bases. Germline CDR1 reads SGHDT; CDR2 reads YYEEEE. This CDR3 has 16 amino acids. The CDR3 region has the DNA TGTGCCAGCAGTTCCTCCTCCGGGACAGGGTTCTATGGCTACACCTTC. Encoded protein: CASSSSSGTGFYGYTF.

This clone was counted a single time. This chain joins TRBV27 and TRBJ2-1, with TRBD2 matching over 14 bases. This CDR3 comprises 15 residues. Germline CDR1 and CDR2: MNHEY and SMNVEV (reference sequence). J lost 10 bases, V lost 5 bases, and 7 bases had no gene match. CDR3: CASSDGTSGGSEQFF. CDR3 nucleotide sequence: TGTGCCAGCAGTGACGGGACTAGCGGGGGTAGCGAGCAGTTCTTC.

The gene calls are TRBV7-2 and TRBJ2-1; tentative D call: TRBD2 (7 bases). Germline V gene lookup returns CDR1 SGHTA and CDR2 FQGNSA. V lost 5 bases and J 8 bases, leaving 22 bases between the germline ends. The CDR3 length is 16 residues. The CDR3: CASSIRGGAMTDEQFF. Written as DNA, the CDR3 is TGTGCCAGCAGCATTAGGGGGGGCGCGATGACGGATGAGCAGTTCTTC.

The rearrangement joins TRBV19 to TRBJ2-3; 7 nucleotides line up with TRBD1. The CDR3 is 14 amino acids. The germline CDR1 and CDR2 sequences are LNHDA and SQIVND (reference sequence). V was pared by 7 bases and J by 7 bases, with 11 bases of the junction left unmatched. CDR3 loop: CASTMGTAQNTQYF. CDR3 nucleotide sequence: TGTGCCAGTACCATGGGGACAGCCCAAAATACGCAGTATTTT.

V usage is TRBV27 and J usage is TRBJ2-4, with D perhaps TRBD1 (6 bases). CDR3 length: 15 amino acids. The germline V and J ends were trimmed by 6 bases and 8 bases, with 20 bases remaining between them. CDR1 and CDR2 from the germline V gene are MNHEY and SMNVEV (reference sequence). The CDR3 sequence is CASRTLQGLVHIQYF. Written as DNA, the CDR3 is TGTGCCAGCAGGACCTTACAGGGTTTGGTACACATTCAGTACTTC.

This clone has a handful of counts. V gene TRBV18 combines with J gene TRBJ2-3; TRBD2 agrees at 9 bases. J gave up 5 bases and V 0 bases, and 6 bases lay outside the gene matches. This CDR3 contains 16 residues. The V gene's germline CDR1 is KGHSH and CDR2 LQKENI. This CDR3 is CASSPPGLAGRDTQYF. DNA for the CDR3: TGTGCCAGCTCACCACCGGGGCTAGCGGGGCGAGATACGCAGTATTTT.

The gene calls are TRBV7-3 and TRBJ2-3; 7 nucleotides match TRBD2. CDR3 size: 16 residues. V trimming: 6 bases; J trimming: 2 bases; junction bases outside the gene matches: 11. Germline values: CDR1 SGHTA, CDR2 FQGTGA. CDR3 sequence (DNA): TGTGCCAGCAGTTTAGGTCCGGGGGGTGCCACAGATACGCAGTATTTT. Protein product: CASSLGPGGATDTQYF.

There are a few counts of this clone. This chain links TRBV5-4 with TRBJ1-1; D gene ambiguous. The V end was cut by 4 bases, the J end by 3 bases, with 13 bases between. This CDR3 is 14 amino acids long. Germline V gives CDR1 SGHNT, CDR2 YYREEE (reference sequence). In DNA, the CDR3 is TGTGCCAGCAGCGTCTCTTCCGGGGACACTGAAGCTTTCTTT. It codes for CASSVSSGDTEAFF.

The CDR3 DNA is TGTGCCAGCGGAGCCTCCGGGACTAGCGGGACGTTGGCCTCCTACGAGCAGTACTTC. Protein sequence: CASGASGTSGTLASYEQYF. The V call is TRBV6-8, the J call TRBJ2-7; 13 nucleotides agree with TRBD2. V trimming: 8 bases; J trimming: 0 bases; junction bases outside the gene matches: 16. CDR3 length: 19 residues. CDR1 MNHGY and CDR2 SAAAGT come from the germline V gene.